Included here is one T cell receptor beta chain sequence, with context. This CDR3 is built from 13 residues. V lost 1 base to trimming and J lost 13 bases, with 11 bases between them. Germline assignment: CDR1 SGHTA and CDR2 FQGNSA. These data come from a study of blood T cell repertoires in COVID-19. Study processing details: Estimation of nucleated cell counts was performed using reference gene primer amplification. Profiled with immunoSEQ multiplex PCR; TCRdb holds only in-frame clones, not every one. D and trimming were read from the DNA, whereas the V and J calls and clone size are those reported in that table. This sample yields 140,000 to 150,000 clones, of which about 90% are seen a single time; over 35% belongs to the top ten.

The sequenced sample consisted of peripheral blood. This TCR came from a man in his forties or fifties who had recovered from COVID-19. The rearrangement joins TRBV7-2 to TRBJ1-6; D call uncertain. The CDR3: CASSLGEAGPLHF. CDR3 coding DNA: TGTGCCAGCAGCTTAGGGGAGGCCGGGCCCCTCCACTTT.